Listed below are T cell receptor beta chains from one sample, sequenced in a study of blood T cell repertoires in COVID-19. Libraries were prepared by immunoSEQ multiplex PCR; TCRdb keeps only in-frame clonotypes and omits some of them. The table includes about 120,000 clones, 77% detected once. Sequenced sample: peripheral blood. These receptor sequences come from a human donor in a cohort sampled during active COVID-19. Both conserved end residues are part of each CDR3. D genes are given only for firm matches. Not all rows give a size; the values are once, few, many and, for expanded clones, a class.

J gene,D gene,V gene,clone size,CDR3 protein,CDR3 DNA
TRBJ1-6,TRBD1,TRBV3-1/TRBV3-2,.,CASSQDLGQGRLDSPLHF,TGTGCCAGCAGCCAAGATCTTGGACAGGGGCGATTGGATTCACCCCTCCACTTT
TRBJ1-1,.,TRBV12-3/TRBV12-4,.,CASSLGGGTEAFF,TGTGCCAGCAGTTTAGGAGGGGGCACTGAAGCTTTCTTT
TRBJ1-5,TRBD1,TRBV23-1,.,CASNPRTGGCNQPQHF,TGCGCCAGCAATCCCCGGACAGGGGGCTGTAATCAGCCCCAGCATTTT
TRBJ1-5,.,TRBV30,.,CAWSAGGNQPQHF,TGTGCCTGGAGTGCAGGGGGCAATCAGCCCCAGCATTTT
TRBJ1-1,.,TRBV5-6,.,CASSFSGAEAFF,TGTGCCAGCAGCTTTTCGGGAGCTGAAGCTTTCTTT
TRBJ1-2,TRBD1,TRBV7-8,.,CASSTRQGNYGYTF,TGTGCCAGCAGCACCAGACAGGGAAACTATGGCTACACCTTC
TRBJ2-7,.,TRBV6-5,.,CASRRSGTPYEQYF,TGTGCCAGCAGACGAAGCGGGACACCCTACGAGCAGTACTTC
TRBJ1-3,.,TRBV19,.,CASSISSGNTIYF,TGTGCCAGTAGTATTAGCTCTGGAAACACCATATATTTT
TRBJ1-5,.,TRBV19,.,CASSIRGGNQPQHF,TGTGCCAGTAGTATTCGGGGGGGCAATCAGCCCCAGCATTTT
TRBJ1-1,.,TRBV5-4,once,CASSPTLNTEAFF,TGTGCCAGCAGCCCGACTCTGAACACTGAAGCTTTCTTT
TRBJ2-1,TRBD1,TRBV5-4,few,CASSFGTGDNEQFF,TGTGCCAGCAGCTTCGGGACAGGGGACAATGAGCAGTTCTTC
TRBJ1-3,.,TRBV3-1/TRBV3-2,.,CASSQTGDTIYF,TGTGCCAGCAGCCAAACAGGAGACACCATATATTTT
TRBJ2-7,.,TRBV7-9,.,CASSQSDYEQYF,TGTGCCAGCAGCCAAAGCGACTACGAGCAGTACTTC
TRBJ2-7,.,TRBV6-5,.,CASRRDAYEQYF,TGTGCCAGCAGGAGGGATGCCTACGAGCAGTACTTC
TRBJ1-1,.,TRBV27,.,CASSKMRDPGGLNTEAFF,TGTGCCAGCAGTAAGATGCGGGACCCCGGAGGGCTGAACACTGAAGCTTTCTTT
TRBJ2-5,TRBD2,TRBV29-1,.,CSVWGGQETQYF,TGCAGCGTTTGGGGGGGACAAGAGACCCAGTACTTC
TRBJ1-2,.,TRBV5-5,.,CASSPQGYGYTF,TGTGCCAGCAGCCCGCAGGGGTATGGCTACACCTTC
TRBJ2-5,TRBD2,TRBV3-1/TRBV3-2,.,CASSLAGVETQYF,TGTGCCAGCAGCCTAGCGGGAGTGGAGACCCAGTACTTC
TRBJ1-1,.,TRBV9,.,CASSGGKSTEAFF,TGTGCCAGCAGCGGAGGGAAGTCCACTGAAGCTTTCTTT
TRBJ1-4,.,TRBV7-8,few,CASSSRDTATNEKLFF,TGTGCCAGCAGCTCCCGGGACACAGCAACTAATGAAAAACTGTTTTTT
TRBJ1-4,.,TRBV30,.,CAWSAGTRNEKLFF,TGTGCCTGGAGCGCCGGGACACGTAATGAAAAACTGTTTTTT
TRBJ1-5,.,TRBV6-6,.,CASSYWGDSNQPQHF,TGTGCCAGCAGTTACTGGGGGGATAGCAATCAGCCCCAGCATTTT
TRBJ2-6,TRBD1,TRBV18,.,CASALQGQGHGANVLTF,TGTGCCAGCGCCCTCCAGGGACAGGGCCATGGGGCCAACGTCCTGACTTTC
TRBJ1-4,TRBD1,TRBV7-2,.,CASRGTGVNEKLFF,TGTGCCAGCAGGGGGACAGGGGTAAATGAAAAACTGTTTTTT
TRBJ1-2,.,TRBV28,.,CASSPDSLYGYTF,TGTGCCAGCAGCCCCGACAGCCTCTATGGCTACACCTTC
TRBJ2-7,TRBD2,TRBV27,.,CASSSPSGRVYEQYF,TGTGCCAGCAGTTCCCCTAGCGGGAGGGTCTACGAGCAGTACTTC
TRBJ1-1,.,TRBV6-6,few,CASSFGQEAFF,TGTGCCAGCAGTTTCGGACAAGAAGCTTTCTTT
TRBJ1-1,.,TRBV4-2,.,CASSQDGGGATEAFF,TGTGCCAGCAGCCAAGATGGGGGGGGTGCCACTGAAGCTTTCTTT
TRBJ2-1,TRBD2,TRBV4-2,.,CASSPLAGEQNEQFF,TGTGCCAGCAGCCCGTTAGCGGGGGAGCAGAATGAGCAGTTCTTC
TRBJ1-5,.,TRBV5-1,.,CASSLLQGGQPQHF,TGCGCCAGCAGCTTGTTACAGGGTGGACAGCCCCAGCATTTT
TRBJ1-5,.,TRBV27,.,CASSLKSLRGATHSNQPQHF,TGTGCCAGCAGTTTAAAAAGTTTGCGGGGGGCAACTCATAGCAATCAGCCCCAGCATTTT
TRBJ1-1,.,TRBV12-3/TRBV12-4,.,CASSRGGNTEAFF,TGTGCCAGCAGCCGCGGCGGGAACACTGAAGCTTTCTTT
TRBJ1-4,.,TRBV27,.,CASRGTGYEKLFF,TGTGCCAGCAGGGGTACAGGGTATGAAAAACTGTTTTTT
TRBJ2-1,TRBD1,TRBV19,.,CASSIDGTGNNEQFF,TGTGCCAGTAGTATAGATGGGACAGGGAACAATGAGCAGTTCTTC
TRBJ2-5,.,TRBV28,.,CASSFPGRGETQYF,TGTGCCAGTTCCTTCCCAGGGCGTGGAGAGACCCAGTACTTC
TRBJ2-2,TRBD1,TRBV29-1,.,CSVEDGTVPSNTGELFF,TGCAGCGTTGAAGACGGGACAGTCCCGTCGAACACCGGGGAGCTGTTTTTT
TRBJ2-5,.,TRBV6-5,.,CASSYSWRAKETQYF,TGTGCCAGCAGTTACTCGTGGAGAGCAAAAGAGACCCAGTACTTC